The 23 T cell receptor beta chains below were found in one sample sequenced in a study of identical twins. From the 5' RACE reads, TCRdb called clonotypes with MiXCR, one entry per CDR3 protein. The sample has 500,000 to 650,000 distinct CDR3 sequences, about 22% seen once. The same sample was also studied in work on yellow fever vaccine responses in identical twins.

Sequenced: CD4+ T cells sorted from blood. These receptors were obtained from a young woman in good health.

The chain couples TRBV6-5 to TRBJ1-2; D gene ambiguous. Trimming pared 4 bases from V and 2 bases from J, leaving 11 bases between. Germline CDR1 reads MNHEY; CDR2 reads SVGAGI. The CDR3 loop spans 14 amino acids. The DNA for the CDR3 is TGTGCCAGCAGTTCCCCGACAACAAACTATGGCTACACCTTC. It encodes CASSSPTTNYGYTF.

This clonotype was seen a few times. For the CDR3, the DNA is TGTGCCACCAGCAGAGATCTACGGGGCCAAGAGACCCAGTACTTC. This gives the protein CATSRDLRGQETQYF. V usage is TRBV15 and J usage is TRBJ2-5; possible D gene TRBD2, 5 bases. This CDR3 contains 15 residues. The germline gives CDR1 LNHNV, CDR2 YYDKDF (reference sequence). V lost 0 bases and J lost 1, with 9 bases in between. The complete variable domain, with remaining parts taken from reference TRBV15 and TRBJ2-5, reads DAMVIQNPRYQVTQFGKPVTLSCSQTLNHNVMYWYQQKSSQAPKLLFHYYDKDFNNEADTPDNFQSRRPNTSFCFLDIRSPGLGDTAMYLCATSRDLRGQETQYFGPGTRLLVL.

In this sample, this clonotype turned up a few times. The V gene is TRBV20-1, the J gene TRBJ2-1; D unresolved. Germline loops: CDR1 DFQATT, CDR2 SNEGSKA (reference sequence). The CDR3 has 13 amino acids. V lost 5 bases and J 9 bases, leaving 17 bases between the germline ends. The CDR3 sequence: CSASRITGGEQFF. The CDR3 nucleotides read TGCAGTGCTTCCCGGATCACCGGCGGTGAGCAGTTCTTC.

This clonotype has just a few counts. In DNA, the CDR3 is TGTGCCAGCAGATATACTAGCGGAAACACCGGGGAGCTGTTTTTT. Translated: CASRYTSGNTGELFF. The chain has TRBV7-3 and TRBJ2-2, with 8 bases aligning to TRBD2. The germline V gene encodes CDR1 SGHTA and CDR2 FQGTGA. The V gene end was trimmed by 6 bases and the J gene end by 2 bases; junction bases not matched to a gene: 5. This CDR3 is built from 15 residues.

CDR3 coding DNA: TGCAGTGGTTCTCTAGCGGGGTTGTCCTACAATGAGCAGTTCTTC. Its protein product is CSGSLAGLSYNEQFF. V usage is TRBV20-1 and J usage is TRBJ2-1; 9 bases fit TRBD2. The germline CDR1 and CDR2 sequences are DFQATT and SNEGSKA (reference sequence). Trimming cost V 7 bases and J 1 base; bases outside gene matches: 8. There are 15 residues in the CDR3.

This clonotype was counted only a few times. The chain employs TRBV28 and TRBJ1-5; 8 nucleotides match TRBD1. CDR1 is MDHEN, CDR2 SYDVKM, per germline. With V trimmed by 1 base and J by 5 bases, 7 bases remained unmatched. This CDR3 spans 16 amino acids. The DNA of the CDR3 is TGTGCCAGCAGTTTATTCGTGTCAGGGGGCTATCAGCCCCAGCATTTT. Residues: CASSLFVSGGYQPQHF.

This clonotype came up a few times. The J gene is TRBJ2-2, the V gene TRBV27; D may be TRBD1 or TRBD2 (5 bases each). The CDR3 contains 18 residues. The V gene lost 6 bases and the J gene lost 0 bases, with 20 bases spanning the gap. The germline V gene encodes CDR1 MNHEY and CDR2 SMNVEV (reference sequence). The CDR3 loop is CASSTGPRLFANTGELFF. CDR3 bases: TGTGCCAGCAGCACGGGACCAAGGCTCTTCGCGAACACCGGGGAGCTGTTTTTT.

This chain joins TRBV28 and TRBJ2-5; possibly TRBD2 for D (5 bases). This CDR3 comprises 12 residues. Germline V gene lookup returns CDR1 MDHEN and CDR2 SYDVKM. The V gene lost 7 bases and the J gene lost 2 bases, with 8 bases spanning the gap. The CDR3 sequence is CASNGMQETQYF. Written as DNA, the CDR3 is TGTGCCAGCAACGGGATGCAAGAGACCCAGTACTTC.

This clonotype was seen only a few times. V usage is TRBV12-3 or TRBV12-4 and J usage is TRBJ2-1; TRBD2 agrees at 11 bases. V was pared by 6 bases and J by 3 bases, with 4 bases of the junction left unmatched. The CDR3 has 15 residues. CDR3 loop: CASRIAGGNYNEQFF. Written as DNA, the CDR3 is TGTGCCAGCAGAATAGCGGGAGGGAACTACAATGAGCAGTTCTTC.

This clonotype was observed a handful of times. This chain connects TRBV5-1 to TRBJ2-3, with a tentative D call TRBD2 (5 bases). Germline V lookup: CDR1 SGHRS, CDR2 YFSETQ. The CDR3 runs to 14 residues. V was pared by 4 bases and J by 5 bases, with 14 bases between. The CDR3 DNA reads TGCGCCAGCAGCCACGGCCGTGAGGGAGATACGCAGTATTTT. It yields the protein CASSHGREGDTQYF.

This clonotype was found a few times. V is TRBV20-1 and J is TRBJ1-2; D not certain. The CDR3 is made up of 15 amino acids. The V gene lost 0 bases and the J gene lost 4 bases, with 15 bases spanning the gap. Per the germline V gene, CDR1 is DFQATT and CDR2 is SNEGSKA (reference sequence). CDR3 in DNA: TGCAGTGCTAGAGATCCCGGGCCCGGCGGCTATGGCTACACCTTC. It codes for CSARDPGPGGYGYTF.

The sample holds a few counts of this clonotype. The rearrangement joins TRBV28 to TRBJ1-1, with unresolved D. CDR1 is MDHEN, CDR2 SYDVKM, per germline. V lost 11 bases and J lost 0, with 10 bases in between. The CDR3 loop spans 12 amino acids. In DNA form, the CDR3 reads TGTGCCGGTTCGAGATTGAACACTGAAGCTTTCTTT. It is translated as CAGSRLNTEAFF.

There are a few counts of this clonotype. As DNA, the CDR3 is TGTGCCGGATACACAGATACGCAGTATTTT. It codes for CAGYTDTQYF. This chain joins TRBV30 and TRBJ2-3; no definite D call. CDR3 length: 10 amino acids. Germline V gene data show CDR1 as GTSNPN and CDR2 as SVGIG (reference sequence). Trimming shortened V by 8 bases and J by 2 bases, and 5 bases separated the two germline ends.

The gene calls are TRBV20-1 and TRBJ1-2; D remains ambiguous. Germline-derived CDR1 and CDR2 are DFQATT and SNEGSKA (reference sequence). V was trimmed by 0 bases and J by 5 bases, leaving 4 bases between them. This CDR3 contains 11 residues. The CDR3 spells CSARDEYGYTF. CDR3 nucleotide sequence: TGCAGTGCTAGAGATGAGTATGGCTACACCTTC.

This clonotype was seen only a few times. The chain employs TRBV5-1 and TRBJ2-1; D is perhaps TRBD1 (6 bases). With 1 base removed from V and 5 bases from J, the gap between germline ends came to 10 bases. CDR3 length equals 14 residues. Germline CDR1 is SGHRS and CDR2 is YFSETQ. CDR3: CASSLSQGHNEQFF. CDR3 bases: TGCGCCAGCAGCTTGTCACAGGGACACAATGAGCAGTTCTTC.

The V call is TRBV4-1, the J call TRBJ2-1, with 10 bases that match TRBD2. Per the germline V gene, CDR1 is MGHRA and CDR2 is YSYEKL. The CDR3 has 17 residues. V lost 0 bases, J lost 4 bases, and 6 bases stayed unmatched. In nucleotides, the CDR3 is TGCGCCAGCAGCCAAGATCCGGAGCGGGAGGGATACAATGAGCAGTTCTTC. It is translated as CASSQDPEREGYNEQFF.

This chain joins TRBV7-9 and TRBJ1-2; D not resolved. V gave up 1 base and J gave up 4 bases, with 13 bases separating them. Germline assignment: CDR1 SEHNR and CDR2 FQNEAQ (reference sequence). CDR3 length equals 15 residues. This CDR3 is CASSLEGGISYGYTF. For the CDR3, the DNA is TGTGCCAGCAGCTTAGAAGGCGGGATTTCCTATGGCTACACCTTC.

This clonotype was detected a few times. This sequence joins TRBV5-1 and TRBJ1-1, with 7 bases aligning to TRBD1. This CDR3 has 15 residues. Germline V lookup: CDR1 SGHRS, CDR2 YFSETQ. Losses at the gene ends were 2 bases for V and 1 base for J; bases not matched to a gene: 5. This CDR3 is CASSFQGGPNTEAFF. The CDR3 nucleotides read TGCGCCAGCAGCTTCCAGGGGGGGCCGAACACTGAAGCTTTCTTT.

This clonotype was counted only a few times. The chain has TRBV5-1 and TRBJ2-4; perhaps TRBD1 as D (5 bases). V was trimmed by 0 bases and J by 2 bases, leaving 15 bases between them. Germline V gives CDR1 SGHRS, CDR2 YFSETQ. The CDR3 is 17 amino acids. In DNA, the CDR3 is TGCGCCAGCAGCTTGGGCAGGGCGCACCAGCCCAAAAACATTCAGTACTTC. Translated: CASSLGRAHQPKNIQYF.

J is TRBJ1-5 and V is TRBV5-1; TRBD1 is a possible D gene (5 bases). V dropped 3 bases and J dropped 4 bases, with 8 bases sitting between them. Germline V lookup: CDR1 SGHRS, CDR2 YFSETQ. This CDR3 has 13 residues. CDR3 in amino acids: CASSWDENQPQHF. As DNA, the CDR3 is TGCGCCAGCAGCTGGGACGAAAATCAGCCCCAGCATTTT.

In DNA form, the CDR3 reads TGTGCCAGCGAGTTATATGGGGCCAACGTCCTGACTTTC. Translated: CASELYGANVLTF. The J gene is TRBJ2-6, the V gene TRBV6-5; D remains ambiguous. The CDR3 is 13 amino acids. The germline V and J ends were trimmed by 8 bases and 3 bases, with 8 bases remaining between them. Germline values: CDR1 MNHEY, CDR2 SVGAGI.

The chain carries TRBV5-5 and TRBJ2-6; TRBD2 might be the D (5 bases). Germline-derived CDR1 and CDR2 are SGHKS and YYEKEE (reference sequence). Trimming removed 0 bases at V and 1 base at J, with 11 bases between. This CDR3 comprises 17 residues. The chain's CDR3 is CASSLVGGPSGANVLTF. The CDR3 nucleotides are TGTGCCAGCAGCTTGGTTGGAGGCCCGTCTGGGGCCAACGTCCTGACTTTC.

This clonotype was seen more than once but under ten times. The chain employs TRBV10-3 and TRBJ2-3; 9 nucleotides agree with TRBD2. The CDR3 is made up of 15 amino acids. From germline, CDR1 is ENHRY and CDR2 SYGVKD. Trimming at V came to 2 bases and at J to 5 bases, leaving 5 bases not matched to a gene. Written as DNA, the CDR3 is TGTGCCATCAGTGAGCTGGGTAGCGGGAGAGATACGCAGTATTTT. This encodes CAISELGSGRDTQYF.